The 21 T cell receptor beta chains given below trace back to one sample, sequenced in a study of blood T cell repertoires in COVID-19. Measured with immunoSEQ multiplex PCR; TCRdb has only the in-frame clones, and not every one. In the table there are roughly 49,000 clones, about 86% of which are singletons. Sequenced sample: peripheral blood. The receptors here all came from a man aged 80 or over with active COVID-19.

The chain uses TRBV19 and TRBJ2-5; D might be TRBD2 (6 bases). CDR3 length: 12 residues. V lost 4 bases and J lost 9, with 12 bases in between. Germline V gene sequence: CDR1 LNHDA, CDR2 SQIVND (reference sequence). CDR3 bases: TGTGCCAGTAGTACCCAGACGGGGGCCCAGTACTTC. This translates into CASSTQTGAQYF.

The rearrangement joins TRBV28 to TRBJ1-2; 11 positions match TRBD1. CDR1 and CDR2 from the germline V gene are MDHEN and SYDVKM. CDR3 length: 14 amino acids. V was clipped by 5 bases and J by 8 bases; unmatched bases: 7. The DNA of the CDR3 is TGTGCCAGCAGTCGGACAGGGGGCAATTGGGGCTACACCTTC. This codes for CASSRTGGNWGYTF.

The V gene is TRBV24-1, the J gene TRBJ2-3, with D possibly being TRBD1 (5 bases). The CDR3 has 15 amino acids. V was clipped by 0 bases and J by 4 bases, with 10 bases between them. Germline CDR1 and CDR2: KGHDR and SFDVKD. The CDR3 sequence is CATSDLKGLADTQYF. CDR3 nucleotide sequence: TGTGCCACCAGTGATTTGAAGGGGTTAGCAGATACGCAGTATTTT.

The V and J genes are TRBV5-6 and TRBJ2-1, with 9 bases matching TRBD2. In germline, CDR1 is SGHDT, CDR2 YYEEEE. J gave up 3 bases and V 4 bases, and 5 bases lay outside the gene matches. The CDR3 extends over 15 amino acids. Here the CDR3 reads CASSMTSGDYNEQFF. CDR3 in DNA: TGTGCCAGCAGCATGACTAGCGGAGACTACAATGAGCAGTTCTTC.

The chain combines TRBV9 with TRBJ2-1; 7 nucleotides line up with TRBD1. V lost 4 bases to trimming and J lost 5 bases; unmatched junction nucleotides: 3. Germline V gene sequence: CDR1 SGDLS, CDR2 YYNGEE. The CDR3 runs 13 residues. The CDR3 DNA sequence: TGTGCCAGCAGCCAAGGGACAGACAATGAGCAGTTCTTC. Amino acids: CASSQGTDNEQFF.

This clone appeared a few times. The gene calls are TRBV6-5 and TRBJ2-7, with TRBD2 identical over 14 bases. In germline, CDR1 is MNHEY, CDR2 SVGAGI. CDR3 length: 16 amino acids. The J segment lost 4 bases and the V segment lost 4 bases, leaving 6 bases of the junction unmatched. The DNA for the CDR3 is TGTGCCAGCAGTTCCGGGACTAGCGGGAGATTATACGAGCAGTACTTC. It is translated as CASSSGTSGRLYEQYF.

The chain links TRBV10-3 to TRBJ2-6; D perhaps matches TRBD1 (6 bases). Germline V gene data show CDR1 as ENHRY and CDR2 as SYGVKD. The V gene lost 1 base and the J gene lost 0 bases, with 13 bases spanning the gap. This CDR3 region has 18 residues. For the CDR3, the DNA is TGTGCCATCAGTGAGTTGGAGACAGGCGTCTCTGGGGCCAACGTCCTGACTTTC. Its translation is CAISELETGVSGANVLTF.

V gene TRBV5-1 combines with J gene TRBJ2-1, with TRBD2 identical over 11 bases. The CDR3 is 16 amino acids. Germline CDR1 SGHRS, CDR2 YFSETQ. Losses at the gene ends were 0 bases for V and 4 bases for J; bases not matched to a gene: 3. The DNA for the CDR3 is TGCGCCAGCAGCTTGGACCGACTAGCGGGGTACAATGAGCAGTTCTTC. It encodes CASSLDRLAGYNEQFF.

The chain employs TRBV19 and TRBJ1-1; D is unclear. V lost 2 bases to trimming and J lost 7 bases, with 8 bases between them. The CDR3 is made up of 12 amino acids. The germline gives CDR1 LNHDA, CDR2 SQIVND (reference sequence). In DNA form, the CDR3 reads TGTGCCAGTAGTATAAGAGGCAGTGAAGCTTTCTTT. This translates into CASSIRGSEAFF.

The chain links TRBV6-6 to TRBJ2-1; unclear D gene. V lost 5 bases to trimming and J lost 12 bases, with 17 bases between them. Germline V gene sequence: CDR1 MNHNY, CDR2 SVGAGI (reference sequence). This CDR3 comprises 13 residues. The CDR3: CASSNDPSGWQFF. CDR3 nucleotides: TGTGCCAGCAGTAACGACCCCTCGGGTTGGCAGTTCTTC.

The chain combines TRBV19 with TRBJ2-5, with 11 bases aligning to TRBD2. This CDR3 comprises 15 residues. V dropped 4 bases and J dropped 2; count of bases not matched to a gene: 3. CDR1 is LNHDA and CDR2 is SQIVND in the germline V gene (reference sequence). The CDR3 sequence is CASSKGLAEQETQYF. The CDR3, as DNA: TGTGCCAGTAGTAAGGGACTAGCGGAGCAAGAGACCCAGTACTTC.

V usage is TRBV5-1 and J usage is TRBJ2-7, with 9 nucleotides matching TRBD1. V lost 6 bases to trimming and J lost 2 bases; unmatched junction nucleotides: 6. Germline V gives CDR1 SGHRS, CDR2 YFSETQ. CDR3 size: 14 residues. This CDR3 is CASNAGQGTYEQYF. CDR3 nucleotides: TGCGCCAGCAACGCGGGACAGGGAACCTACGAGCAGTACTTC. The variable domain in full, completed from reference TRBV5-1 and TRBJ2-7, reads KAGVTQTPRYLIKTRGQQVTLSCSPISGHRSVSWYQQTPGQGLQFLFEYFSETQRNKGNFPGRFSGRQFSNSRSEMNVSTLELGDSALYLCASNAGQGTYEQYFGPGTRLTVT.

The CDR3 loop reads CASSLHRNTEAFF. Written as DNA, the CDR3 is TGTGCCAGCAGTTTGCACAGAAACACTGAAGCTTTCTTT. V is TRBV12-3 or TRBV12-4 and J is TRBJ1-1; D gene ambiguous. The CDR3 is made up of 13 amino acids. The V end was cut by 3 bases, the J end by 2 bases, with 7 bases between.

The chain combines TRBV3-1 (or the pseudogene TRBV3-2) with TRBJ1-2, with 8 bases lining up with TRBD1. The CDR3 is 17 residues long. Germline assignment: CDR1 LGHDT and CDR2 YNNKEL (reference sequence). Germline trimming cut 3 bases from V and 1 base from J; bases unmatched to any gene: 10. CDR3 residues: CASSQAATGANNYGYTF. The DNA of the CDR3 is TGTGCCAGCAGCCAGGCCGCGACAGGGGCCAATAACTATGGCTACACCTTC.

The rearrangement links TRBV19 to TRBJ2-5; TRBD1 agrees at 10 bases. Trimming took 3 bases from V and 4 from J; bases not matched to a gene: 11. The CDR3 has 17 amino acids. Germline V gene lookup returns CDR1 LNHDA and CDR2 SQIVND (reference sequence). The DNA of the CDR3 is TGTGCCAGTAGTATCTCCGGGACAGGGGCGGGCGGAGAGACCCAGTACTTC. Amino acid sequence: CASSISGTGAGGETQYF.

The chain carries TRBV29-1 and TRBJ2-7, with 7 positions matching TRBD2. Trimming at V came to 4 bases and at J to 3 bases, leaving 6 bases not matched to a gene. CDR1 and CDR2 (germline): SQVTM, ANQGSEA. This CDR3 has 13 amino acids. The CDR3 loop is CSVGGSRFYEQYF. CDR3 nucleotides: TGCAGCGTTGGCGGGAGTCGGTTCTACGAGCAGTACTTC.

V and J are TRBV12-3 or TRBV12-4 and TRBJ1-1; tentatively, D is TRBD1 (5 bases). The V end was cut by 6 bases, the J end by 6 bases, with 11 bases between. The CDR3 spans 12 residues. The CDR3 is CASRQGNAEAFF. CDR3 sequence (DNA): TGTGCCAGCAGGCAGGGTAATGCTGAAGCTTTCTTT.

The chain employs TRBV19 and TRBJ1-1, with TRBD1 matching over 9 bases. Germline V CDR1 and CDR2: LNHDA, SQIVND (reference sequence). V was clipped by 4 bases and J by 0 bases; unmatched bases: 6. This CDR3 has 16 residues. The CDR3 here is CASSTGTGSMNTEAFF. In nucleotides, the CDR3 is TGTGCCAGTAGTACCGGGACAGGGTCCATGAACACTGAAGCTTTCTTT.

This sequence joins TRBV6-8 and TRBJ2-1; tentatively, D is TRBD1 (5 bases). V was trimmed by 2 bases and J by 0 bases, leaving 11 bases between them. The germline CDR1 and CDR2 sequences are MNHGY and SAAAGT. The CDR3 covers 16 residues. The CDR3 region is CASSYETRASYNEQFF. For the CDR3, the DNA is TGTGCCAGCAGTTACGAGACCAGGGCCTCCTACAATGAGCAGTTCTTC.

The rearrangement uses TRBV5-5 and TRBJ1-3; weak D call: TRBD1 (5 bases). The V gene's germline CDR1 is SGHKS and CDR2 YYEKEE (reference sequence). V was cut by 0 bases and J by 7 bases, with 8 bases left in between. This CDR3 comprises 13 residues. The CDR3 spells CASSLAGGNTIYF. CDR3 nucleotides: TGTGCCAGCAGCTTGGCCGGGGGGAACACCATATATTTT.

This clone was seen a single time. The chain joins TRBV2 to TRBJ2-3; 7 bases agree with TRBD2. The germline V gene encodes CDR1 SNHLY and CDR2 FYNNEI. Trimming took 8 bases from V and 0 from J; bases not matched to a gene: 8. The CDR3 covers 15 residues. The CDR3 is CASPQAGTSTDTQYF. In DNA form, the CDR3 reads TGTGCCAGCCCGCAAGCGGGAACTAGCACAGATACGCAGTATTTT.